This T cell receptor beta chain was identified during a study of shared clonotypes between healthy human individuals. Study at large: Each donor's CD4 naive and CD4 memory cells filled three plates apiece, CD8 naive two, and CD8 memory one.

General study results and limits: Unshared clonotypes carried lower generation probabilities than those common to all four donors.

Note on this clone: The antigen remains unidentified.

The ends were cut back, 3 bases at V and 6 bases at J, with 6 bases in the middle. The CDR3 totals 12 residues. The V gene's germline CDR1 is MNHNS and CDR2 SASEGT. Sequencing used immunoSEQ multiplex PCR; TCRdb keeps in-frame clones, though not all of them. The sample includes approximately 1.4 million clones, 98% of them seen just once. This chain connects TRBV6-1 to TRBJ2-1, with unresolved D. The clonotype comes from a man aged 30 to 45 in good health. Sequencing was done on a sample of naive CD4+ T cells sorted from blood. Noted subset: CD45RA+ positively selected. The CDR3 region is CASSDWGNEQFF. The CDR3 DNA reads as TGTGCCAGCAGTGACTGGGGCAATGAGCAGTTCTTC.